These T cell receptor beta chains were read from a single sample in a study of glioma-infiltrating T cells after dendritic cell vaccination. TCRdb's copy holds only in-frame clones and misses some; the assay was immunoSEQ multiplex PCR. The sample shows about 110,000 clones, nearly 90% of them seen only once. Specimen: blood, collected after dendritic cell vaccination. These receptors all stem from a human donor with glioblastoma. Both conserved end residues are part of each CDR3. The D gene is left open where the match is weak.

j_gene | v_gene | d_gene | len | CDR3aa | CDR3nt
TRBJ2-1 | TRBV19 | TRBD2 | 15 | CASTLSGRSGYEQFF | TGTGCCAGTACCCTTAGCGGGAGGAGCGGCTATGAGCAGTTCTTC
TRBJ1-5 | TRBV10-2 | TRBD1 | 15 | CASRPGQGWDQPQHF | TGCGCCAGCAGGCCGGGACAGGGATGGGATCAGCCCCAGCATTTT
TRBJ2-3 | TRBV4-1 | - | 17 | CASRESASQSGTDTQYF | TGCGCCAGCAGGGAGTCAGCTAGCCAAAGCGGCACAGATACGCAGTATTTT
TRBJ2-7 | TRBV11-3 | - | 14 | CASSLEGPFYEQYF | TGTGCCAGCAGCTTAGAGGGGCCTTTCTACGAGCAGTACTTC
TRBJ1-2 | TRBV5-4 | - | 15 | CASSLVSGGFGGYTF | TGTGCCAGCAGCTTGGTTTCGGGGGGATTCGGGGGCTACACCTTC
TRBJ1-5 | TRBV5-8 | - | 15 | CASSPDGGGPQPQHF | TGTGCCAGCAGCCCGGACGGCGGGGGCCCCCAGCCCCAGCATTTT
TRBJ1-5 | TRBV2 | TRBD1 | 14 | CASSPDRHNQPQHF | TGTGCCAGCAGCCCGGACAGGCACAATCAGCCCCAGCATTTT
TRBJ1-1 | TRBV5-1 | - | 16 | CASSLSTGYKDTEAFF | TGCGCCAGCAGCTTGTCAACAGGGTATAAGGACACTGAAGCTTTCTTT
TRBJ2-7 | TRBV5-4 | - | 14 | CASSGGTEAYEQYF | TGTGCCAGCAGCGGGGGCACAGAAGCCTACGAGCAGTACTTC
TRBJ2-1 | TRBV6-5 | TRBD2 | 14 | CASRPGGAGDEQFF | TGTGCCAGCAGACCCGGGGGGGCCGGGGATGAGCAGTTCTTC
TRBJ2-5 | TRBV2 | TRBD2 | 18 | CASSDMASGGTAQETQYF | TGTGCCAGCAGTGATATGGCTAGCGGGGGGACCGCACAAGAGACCCAGTACTTC
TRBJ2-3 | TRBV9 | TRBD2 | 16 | CASSVLGGGNTDTQYF | TGTGCCAGCAGCGTCCTTGGCGGGGGGAACACAGATACGCAGTATTTT
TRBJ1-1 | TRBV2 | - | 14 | CASSEGRMNTEAFF | TGTGCCAGCAGTGAAGGCAGAATGAACACTGAAGCTTTCTTT
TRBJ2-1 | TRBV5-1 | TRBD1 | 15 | CASKLGTGGYNEQFF | TGCGCCAGCAAACTAGGGACAGGGGGGTACAATGAGCAGTTCTTC
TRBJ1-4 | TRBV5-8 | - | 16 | CASSEPGRAPNEKLFF | TGTGCCAGCAGCGAACCGGGGAGGGCCCCTAATGAAAAACTGTTTTTT